Listed below are T cell receptor beta chains from one sample, sequenced in a study of cytomegalovirus exposure and HLA in healthy donors. Sequencing used immunoSEQ multiplex PCR; TCRdb keeps in-frame clones, though not all of them. The data contain more than 110,000 clones, about 70% of them singletons. Sequencing was carried out using PBMCs. These TCRs come from a man in his late teens or twenties in good health and CMV-seronegative. The CDR3 runs from the conserved cysteine through the conserved F or W.

v_call cdr3_aa
TRBV19 CASSIGQGSSYEQYF
TRBV6-1 CASSETTASTDTQYF
TRBV9 CASSPWYGGLDEQYF
TRBV10-2 CASRGQGAEGPQHF
TRBV18 CASSHSQPDTLNEKLFF
TRBV4-1 CASSQVSGTEAFF
TRBV7-3 CASSLIVSGGIQEQFF
TRBV6-5 CASSFLDWDEQFF
TRBV2 CATKFGEGLTEAFF
TRBV4-2 CASSQDPAGTGLQYF
TRBV6-7 CASTQGAKTDTQYF
TRBV18 CASSPWDTLNTEAFF
TRBV11-3 CASSPGTYEQYF
TRBV7-8 CASSWPGSNTEAFF
TRBV27 CASSVRGGDAYEQYF
TRBV7-2 CASSRSPGQGGDEGYTF
TRBV4-1 CASSQRLAVSTDTQYF
TRBV27 CASSLGAGPPLHF
TRBV11-2 CASSLNSGHYYGYTF
TRBV2 CASTGQGANEQYF
TRBV11-2 CASSLDGRGWAEIYEQYF
TRBV2 CASSRGLLTANTGELFF
TRBV4-1 CASSQGGHGGELFF
TRBV2 CASIPGTSGRPLDKQFF
TRBV6-5 CASSLQGTPTDTQYF
TRBV4-2 CASSQDVMGSGSAGELFF
TRBV5-1 CASSLATGTGELFF
TRBV28 CASSRQGSETQYF
TRBV30 CAARGGAGTKLLADTQYF
TRBV6-1 CASRDRGPYEQYF
TRBV30 CAWTTGNTGELFF
TRBV27 CASSLRAGPNTEAFF
TRBV14 CATSQGPYEQYF
TRBV19 CASSIWDSSDTDTQYF
TRBV5-1 CASSISPGQGGETQYF
TRBV19 CASSDMYNEQFF
TRBV7-2 CASSLQGTYGANVLTF
TRBV28 CASSPTGRSNTEAFF
TRBV7-9 CASSLVRGRAEAFF
TRBV2 CASSDREGSYNSPLHF